A single sample gave rise to the 6 T cell receptor beta chains below, sequenced in a study of CD8+ T cells in alopecia areata. Once RNA had been extracted, it was reverse transcribed into cDNA to act as the sequencing template. TCRdb's copy holds only in-frame clones and misses some; the assay was immunoSEQ multiplex PCR. The table records roughly 150,000 clones, about 50% of them present only once. The specimen was CD8+ T cells sorted from blood, collected at week 0. Receptor source: a human donor with alopecia areata.

This clone came up a few times. V usage is TRBV10-3 and J usage is TRBJ2-2, with 7 positions matching TRBD1. The CDR3 has 15 residues. Germline CDR1 and CDR2: ENHRY and SYGVKD. The junction had 5 bases not matched to a gene; V was cut back by 7 bases and J by 0 bases. The CDR3 here is CAITEDRSNTGELFF. Written as DNA, the CDR3 is TGTGCCATCACCGAGGACAGGTCGAACACCGGGGAGCTGTTTTTT.

This chain joins TRBV4-3 and TRBJ1-1; 7 bases line up with TRBD1. V trimming: 4 bases; J trimming: 2 bases; junction bases outside the gene matches: 7. Germline V gene sequence: CDR1 LGHNA, CDR2 YSLEER. The CDR3 contains 15 residues. DNA of the CDR3: TGCGCCAGCAGCCGGAATACAGGGGATAACACTGAAGCTTTCTTT. Amino acid sequence: CASSRNTGDNTEAFF.

V is TRBV19 and J is TRBJ2-1; TRBD1 is a possible D gene (6 bases). The germline gives CDR1 LNHDA, CDR2 SQIVND (reference sequence). The CDR3 has 13 amino acids. V lost 2 bases and J 7 bases, leaving 9 bases between the germline ends. CDR3 protein: CASSIPRGNEQFF. The CDR3 DNA reads as TGTGCCAGTAGTATACCCAGGGGAAATGAGCAGTTCTTC.

V usage is TRBV29-1 and J usage is TRBJ2-7; no definite D call. V was cut by 2 bases and J by 5 bases, with 7 bases left in between. The CDR3 contains 11 residues. The germline V gene has CDR1 SQVTM and CDR2 ANQGSEA. CDR3 nucleotides: TGCAGCGTTGAACGTCACCACGAGCAGTACTTC. Translating it yields CSVERHHEQYF.

This chain uses TRBV7-9 with TRBJ2-7, with D maybe TRBD1 (6 bases). This CDR3 has 13 residues. Looked up from germline, CDR1 is SEHNR and CDR2 is FQNEAQ (reference sequence). V lost 5 bases, J lost 4 bases, and 12 bases lay in between. CDR3 sequence: CASSPGEKYEQYF. The CDR3 DNA is TGTGCCAGCAGCCCAGGGGAAAAGTACGAGCAGTACTTC.

The chain has TRBV6-6 and TRBJ2-7, with D perhaps TRBD2 (5 bases). The V and J ends lost 0 bases and 4 bases respectively, with 7 bases between them. The germline gives CDR1 MNHNY, CDR2 SVGAGI (reference sequence). The CDR3 sequence is 13 residues long. CDR3 protein: CASSYSGEYEQYF. CDR3 DNA: TGTGCCAGCAGTTACTCCGGGGAGTACGAGCAGTACTTC.